This TCR beta chain derives from a study of blood T cells in healthy people across ages. PCR was performed a second time for roughly 7 to 11 cycles using a sample-barcoded 5' primer and a J-beta primer mix. MiXCR, applied by TCRdb to the 5' RACE reads, yields one record per CDR3 protein. Seen here are hundreds of thousands of distinct CDR3 sequences, about 28% observed once, and the top ten hold 17%. Worth noting for this clonotype: Its antigen is not identified.

Whole-study findings and limits: Roughly linear age-related decline in beta diversity appeared, significant by age roughly 40. Strong correlation was found linking TCR beta diversity to naive T cell percentage. Unknown CMV status may confound age-related changes in expanded clones. Diversity estimates from one million T cells were considered underestimates.

CDR3 length equals 15 residues. Germline CDR1 reads MDHEN; CDR2 reads SYDVKM. Trimming left V 5 bases short and J 4 bases short, with 17 bases between. V is TRBV28 and J is TRBJ1-2; D is uncertain. This TCR was recovered from a woman older than 75 in good health. The specimen was blood. CDR3 amino acids: CASSPGERPGYGYTF. In nucleotides, the CDR3 is TGTGCCAGCAGTCCTGGGGAACGCCCAGGCTATGGCTACACCTTC.